The entry that follows covers one T cell receptor beta chain sequence. The antigen remains undetermined. Reverse transcription of about 0.5 to 1 ug RNA used random hexamers. Amplification of TCR beta CDR3 across 54 Vbeta and 13 Jbeta was performed with immunoSEQ multiplex PCR. MiXCR, applied by TCRdb to the immunoSEQ multiplex PCR reads, yields one record per CDR3 protein. In the table there are tens of thousands of distinct CDR3 sequences, 96% of which are singletons. Those who served as multiple sclerosis controls were treatment-naive patients with stable or active relapsing-remitting disease. This CDR3 spans 13 amino acids. V was pared by 4 bases and J by 6 bases, with 6 bases of the junction left unmatched. Germline values: CDR1 SGHRS, CDR2 YFSETQ. The entry originates in a study of CD8 T cells in Susac syndrome. Study conclusions and caveats: The study conceded that its TCR sequencing and HLA analysis involved relatively few individuals.

The sequencing sample was made of CD4+ T cells from PBMCs. The V and J genes are TRBV5-1 and TRBJ1-1; 7 bases agree with TRBD1. The sequence derives from a human donor with multiple sclerosis. In nucleotides, the CDR3 is TGCGCCAGCAGCGGCGACAGGGCGGCTGAAGCTTTCTTT. Translation: CASSGDRAAEAFF.